This TCR beta chain was captured by sequencing in a study of cytomegalovirus exposure and HLA in healthy donors. The germline V gene has CDR1 SNHLY and CDR2 FYNNEI. The CDR3 has 14 amino acids. With 6 bases removed from V and 1 base from J, the gap between germline ends came to 12 bases. The PCR used 60 Vbeta and 13 Jbeta primers. The method was immunoSEQ multiplex PCR; TCRdb's version includes in-frame clones alone and lacks a portion of them. The data contain 170,000 or so clones, around 80% of them singletons. The clonotype originates from a woman in her forties or fifties in good health and CMV-seropositive. This chain joins TRBV2 and TRBJ1-2; tentatively, D is TRBD1 (6 bases). The sequenced sample was PBMCs. DNA for the CDR3: TGTGCCAGCAGCTACAACAGGGTTAACTATGGCTACACCTTC. Protein: CASSYNRVNYGYTF.